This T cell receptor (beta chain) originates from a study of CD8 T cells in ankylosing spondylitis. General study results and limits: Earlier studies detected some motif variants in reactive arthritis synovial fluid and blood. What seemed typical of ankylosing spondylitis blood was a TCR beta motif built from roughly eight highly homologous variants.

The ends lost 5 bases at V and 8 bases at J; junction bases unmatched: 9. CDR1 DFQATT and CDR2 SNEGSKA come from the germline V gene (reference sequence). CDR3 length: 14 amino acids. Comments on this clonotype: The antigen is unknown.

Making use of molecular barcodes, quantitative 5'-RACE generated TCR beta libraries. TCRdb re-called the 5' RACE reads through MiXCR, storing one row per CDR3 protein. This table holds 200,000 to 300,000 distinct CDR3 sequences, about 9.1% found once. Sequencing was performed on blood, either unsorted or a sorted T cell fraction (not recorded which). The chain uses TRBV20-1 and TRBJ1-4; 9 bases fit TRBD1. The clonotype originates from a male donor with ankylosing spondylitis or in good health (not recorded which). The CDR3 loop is CSARSGTGYEKLFF. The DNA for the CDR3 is TGCAGTGCTCGGTCCGGGACAGGGTACGAAAAACTGTTTTTT.